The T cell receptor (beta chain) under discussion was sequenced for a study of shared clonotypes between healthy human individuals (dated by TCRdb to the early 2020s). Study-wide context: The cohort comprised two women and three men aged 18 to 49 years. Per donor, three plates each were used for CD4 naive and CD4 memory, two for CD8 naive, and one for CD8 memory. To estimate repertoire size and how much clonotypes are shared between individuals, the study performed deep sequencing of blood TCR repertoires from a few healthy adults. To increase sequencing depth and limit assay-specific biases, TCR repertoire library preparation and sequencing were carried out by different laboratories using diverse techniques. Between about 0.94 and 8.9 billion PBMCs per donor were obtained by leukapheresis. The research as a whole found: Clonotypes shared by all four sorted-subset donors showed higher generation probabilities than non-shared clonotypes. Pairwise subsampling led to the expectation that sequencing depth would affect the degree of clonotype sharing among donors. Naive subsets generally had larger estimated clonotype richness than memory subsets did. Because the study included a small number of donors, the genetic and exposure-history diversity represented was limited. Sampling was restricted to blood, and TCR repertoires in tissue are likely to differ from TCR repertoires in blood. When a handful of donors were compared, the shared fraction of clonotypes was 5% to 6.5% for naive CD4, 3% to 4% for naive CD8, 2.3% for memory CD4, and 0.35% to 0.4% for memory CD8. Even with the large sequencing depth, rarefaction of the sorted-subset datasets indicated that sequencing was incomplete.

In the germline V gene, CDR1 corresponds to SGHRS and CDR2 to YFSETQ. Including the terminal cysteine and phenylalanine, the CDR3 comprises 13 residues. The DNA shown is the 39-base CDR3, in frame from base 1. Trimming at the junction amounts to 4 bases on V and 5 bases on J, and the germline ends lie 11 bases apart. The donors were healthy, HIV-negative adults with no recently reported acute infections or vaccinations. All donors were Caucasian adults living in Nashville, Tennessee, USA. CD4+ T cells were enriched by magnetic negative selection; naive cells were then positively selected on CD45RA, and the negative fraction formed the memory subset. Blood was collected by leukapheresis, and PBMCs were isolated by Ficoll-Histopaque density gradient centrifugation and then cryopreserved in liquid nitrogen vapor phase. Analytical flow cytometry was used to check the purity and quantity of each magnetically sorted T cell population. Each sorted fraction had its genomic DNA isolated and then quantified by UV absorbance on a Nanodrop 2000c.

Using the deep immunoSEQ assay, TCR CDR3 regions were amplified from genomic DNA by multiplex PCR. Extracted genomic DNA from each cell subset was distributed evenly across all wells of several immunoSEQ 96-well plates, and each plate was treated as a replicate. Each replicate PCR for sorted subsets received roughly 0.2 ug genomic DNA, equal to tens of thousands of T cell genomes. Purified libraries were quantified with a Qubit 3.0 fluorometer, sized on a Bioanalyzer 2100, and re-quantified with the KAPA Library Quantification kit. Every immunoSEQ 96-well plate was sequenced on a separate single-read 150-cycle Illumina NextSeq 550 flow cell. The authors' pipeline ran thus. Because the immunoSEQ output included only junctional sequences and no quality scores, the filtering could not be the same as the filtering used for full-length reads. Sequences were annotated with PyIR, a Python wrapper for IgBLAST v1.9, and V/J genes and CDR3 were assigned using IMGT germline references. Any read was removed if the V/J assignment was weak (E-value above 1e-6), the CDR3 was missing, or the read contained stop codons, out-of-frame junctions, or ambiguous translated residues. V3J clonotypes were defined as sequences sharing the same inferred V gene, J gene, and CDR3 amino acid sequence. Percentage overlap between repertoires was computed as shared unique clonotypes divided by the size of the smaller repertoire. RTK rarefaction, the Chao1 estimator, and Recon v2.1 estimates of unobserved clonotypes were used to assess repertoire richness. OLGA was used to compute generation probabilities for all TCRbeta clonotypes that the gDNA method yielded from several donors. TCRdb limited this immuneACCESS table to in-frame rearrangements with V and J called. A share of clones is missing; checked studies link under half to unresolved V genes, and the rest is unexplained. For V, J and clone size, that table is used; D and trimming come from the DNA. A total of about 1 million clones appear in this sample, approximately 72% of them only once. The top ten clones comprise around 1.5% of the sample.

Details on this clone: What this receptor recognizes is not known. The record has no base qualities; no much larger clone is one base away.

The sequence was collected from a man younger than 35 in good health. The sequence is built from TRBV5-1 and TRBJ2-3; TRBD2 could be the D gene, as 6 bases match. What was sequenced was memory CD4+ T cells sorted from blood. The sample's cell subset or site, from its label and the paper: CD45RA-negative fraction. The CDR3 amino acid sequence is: CASSINGGDTQYF. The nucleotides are TGCGCCAGCAGCATTAACGGGGGAGATACGCAGTATTTT.